This is a list of T cell receptor beta chains from one sample in a study of blood T cell repertoires in COVID-19. The data were produced by immunoSEQ multiplex PCR, yet TCRdb's version contains in-frame clones alone and is incomplete. The repertoire includes approximately 310,000 clones, 85% of them detected once, and under 2% sits in the top ten. Sequencing was done on a sample of PBMCs or T cells enriched from blood (not recorded which). The origin of the receptors is a woman younger than 45 who had been exposed to COVID-19. Both conserved end residues are part of each CDR3. The D gene is left open where the match is weak. Clone size is not always given. Where it is, it says once, few, many or a class for expanded clones.

V gene	J gene	D gene	clone size	CDR3 DNA	CDR3 protein
TRBV7-8	TRBJ1-4	-	-	TGTGCCAGCAGCTTAGGAGGCGGGGCGGCGAGTGAAAAACTGTTTTTT	CASSLGGGAASEKLFF
TRBV2	TRBJ2-1	-	-	TGTGCCAGCAGTTTCCGCGTCTCCTACAATGAGCAGTTCTTC	CASSFRVSYNEQFF
TRBV29-1	TRBJ1-1	-	-	TGCAGCGCTGCCGGACAGCCGAACACTGAAGCTTTCTTT	CSAAGQPNTEAFF
TRBV29-1	TRBJ1-1	-	-	TGCAGCGTGAGGTTGAACACTGAAGCTTTCTTT	CSVRLNTEAFF
TRBV4-1	TRBJ1-4	-	-	TGCGCCAGCAGCCAAGATTCAGGGATGGAGAAACTGTTTTTT	CASSQDSGMEKLFF
TRBV7-9	TRBJ1-3	-	-	TGTGCCAGCAGCTCAGAAGGAGGGTTCTCTGGAAACACCATATATTTT	CASSSEGGFSGNTIYF
TRBV9	TRBJ1-2	TRBD1	-	TGTGCCAGCAGCGCGGAACGGGACAGGCTCTATGGCTACACCTTC	CASSAERDRLYGYTF
TRBV27	TRBJ2-7	TRBD1	-	TGTGCCAGCAGTCGGGACAGGGGTTACGAGCAGTACTTC	CASSRDRGYEQYF
TRBV6-1	TRBJ2-7	-	-	TGTGCCAGCAGTGAAGGGCCGCGGGAGCAGTACTTC	CASSEGPREQYF
TRBV9	TRBJ2-2	-	-	TGTGCCAGCAGCGTAGTTCCAGGGCCCAACACCGGGGAGCTGTTTTTT	CASSVVPGPNTGELFF
TRBV24-1	TRBJ2-1	-	-	TGTGCCACCAGTATATACAATGAGCAGTTCTTC	CATSIYNEQFF
TRBV19	TRBJ1-2	-	few	TGTGCCAGTAGTATTTCAACATCTGGGGGGTATCGCTACACCTTC	CASSISTSGGYRYTF
TRBV15	TRBJ2-1	-	few	TGTGCCACCAGTTACATGAGGTCAGCCGAGCAGTTCTTC	CATSYMRSAEQFF
TRBV28	TRBJ2-5	TRBD1	-	TGTGCCAGCAGTTCGGGACAGATTAAAGAGACCCAGTACTTC	CASSSGQIKETQYF
TRBV12-3/TRBV12-4	TRBJ1-2	-	-	TGTGCCAGCAGTTTTGTAGGGGAAGGAGGCTACACCTTC	CASSFVGEGGYTF
TRBV2	TRBJ1-6	-	-	TGTGCCACCCTGGGGCCCCCTGGGAATTCACCCCTCCACTTT	CATLGPPGNSPLHF
TRBV2	TRBJ2-1	TRBD2	once	TGTGCCAGCAGTTTGGGACTAGCGGACAATGAGCAGTTCTTC	CASSLGLADNEQFF
TRBV28	TRBJ1-5	-	-	TGTGCCAGCACCCTAAGCAATCAGCCCCAGCATTTT	CASTLSNQPQHF
TRBV6-5	TRBJ2-7	-	few	TGTGCCAGCAGACAGCGACAGGCTCCGTTACACGAGCAGTACTTC	CASRQRQAPLHEQYF
TRBV19	TRBJ2-7	-	-	TGTGCCAGTAGCGGAGGGGGCCAGAGCCTATCCTACGAGCAGTACTTC	CASSGGGQSLSYEQYF
TRBV5-1	TRBJ2-7	-	-	TGCGCCAGCAGCCCGTTTAGGGGATACGAGCAGTACTTC	CASSPFRGYEQYF
TRBV7-3	TRBJ2-2	TRBD2	few	TGTGCCAGCAGACAGAGGTCGGGGGGCACCGGGGAGCTGTTTTTT	CASRQRSGGTGELFF
TRBV11-2	TRBJ1-1	-	-	TGTGCCAGCAGCTTAGTGGGGGGAAGTACTGAAGCTTTCTTT	CASSLVGGSTEAFF
TRBV24-1	TRBJ1-5	-	-	TGTGCCACCAGTGCGGGGATACGGAATCAGCCCCAGCATTTT	CATSAGIRNQPQHF
TRBV4-1	TRBJ2-7	TRBD1	few	TGCGCCAGCAGCCAGACCCCGGGACAGAGCTCCTACGAGCAGTACTTC	CASSQTPGQSSYEQYF